The 8 T cell receptor beta chains reported below all come from one sample, sequenced in a study of OX40 agonist ivuxolimab in advanced cancers. Produced via immunoSEQ multiplex PCR; TCRdb's table is partial and in-frame only. Here the sample spans approximately 90,000 clones, around 90% being singletons. The sample consisted of CD4+ or CD8+ T cells sorted from blood, taken in a trial of the OX40 agonist ivuxolimab. All receptors come from an adult with an advanced solid tumor such as melanoma, head and neck, liver or kidney cancer.

The rearrangement uses TRBV7-2 and TRBJ2-1; a possible D gene is TRBD1 (6 bases). Germline loops: CDR1 SGHTA, CDR2 FQGNSA. There are 13 residues in the CDR3. Trimming cost V 5 bases and J 9 bases, with 14 bases left between them. The CDR3 region is CASSHPGAGEQFF. CDR3 DNA sequence: TGTGCCAGCAGCCATCCAGGGGCGGGTGAGCAGTTCTTC.

This clone has only a few counts. The chain's CDR3 is CAWSVLMGSTEAFF. The CDR3 nucleotides read TGTGCCTGGAGTGTACTAATGGGTAGCACTGAAGCTTTCTTT. V is TRBV30 and J is TRBJ1-1; D is ambiguous. This CDR3 is built from 14 residues. Germline CDR1 GTSNPN, CDR2 SVGIG (reference sequence). V gave up 0 bases and J gave up 4 bases, with 12 bases separating them.

The CDR3 sequence: CASSFLGRQNTEAFF. CDR3 coding DNA: TGTGCCAGCAGTTTCCTGGGACGGCAGAACACTGAAGCTTTCTTT. This chain connects TRBV28 to TRBJ1-1, with D perhaps matching TRBD1 (5 bases). V lost 3 bases, J lost 1 base, and 12 bases lay in between. CDR3 length equals 15 residues. Germline lookup yields CDR1 MDHEN and CDR2 SYDVKM.

The chain combines TRBV7-6 with TRBJ2-1; possible D gene TRBD1, 6 bases. The CDR3 has 15 residues. Germline-derived CDR1 and CDR2 are SGHVS and FNYEAQ. V lost 5 bases, J lost 1 base, and 12 bases lay in between. The CDR3 is CASSPTQGSYNEQFF. Written as DNA, the CDR3 is TGTGCCAGCAGCCCGACCCAGGGGTCCTACAATGAGCAGTTCTTC.

This chain links TRBV28 with TRBJ1-4; D unresolved. The length of the CDR3 is 12 residues. V dropped 5 bases and J dropped 5 bases, with 6 bases sitting between them. CDR1 is MDHEN, CDR2 SYDVKM, per germline. The CDR3 is CASSPLNEKLFF. The CDR3 DNA sequence: TGTGCCAGCAGTCCCTTAAATGAAAAACTGTTTTTT.

The chain links TRBV6-1 to TRBJ1-1; 8 positions match TRBD1. V shed 3 bases and J 2 bases; nucleotides not matched to a gene: 5. CDR3 length: 15 amino acids. CDR1 and CDR2 from the germline V gene are MNHNS and SASEGT. CDR3 sequence reads: CASSDWTGTNTEAFF. The CDR3 DNA follows: TGTGCCAGCAGTGACTGGACAGGGACAAACACTGAAGCTTTCTTT.

CDR3 loop: CASSSGLQGRETQYF. DNA of the CDR3: TGCGCCAGCAGCTCCGGGCTACAGGGAAGGGAGACCCAGTACTTC. V and J are TRBV5-1 and TRBJ2-5; D might be TRBD1 (6 bases). The CDR3 consists of 15 residues. Germline CDR1 SGHRS, CDR2 YFSETQ. Trimming left V 3 bases short and J 5 bases short, with 17 bases between.

V usage is TRBV7-2 and J usage is TRBJ2-7; the match to TRBD2 covers 9 bases. The length of the CDR3 is 17 residues. Germline V gene sequence: CDR1 SGHTA, CDR2 FQGNSA. V was clipped by 2 bases and J by 4 bases; unmatched bases: 12. CDR3 region: CASSLWGGLAGTYEQYF. In DNA, the CDR3 is TGTGCCAGCAGCTTATGGGGGGGACTAGCAGGGACTTACGAGCAGTACTTC.